This T cell receptor (beta chain) came from a study of blood T cell repertoires in COVID-19. This table comes from immunoSEQ multiplex PCR, and its TCRdb copy is limited to in-frame clones, with some not included. The table records 150,000 or so clones, around 81% of them present only once. Trimming cost V 6 bases and J 2 bases, with 17 bases left between them. Germline CDR1 and CDR2: SGDLS and YYNGEE. The length of the CDR3 is 15 residues. In its sample, this clone was seen a few times. This chain uses TRBV9 with TRBJ2-5, with D tentatively TRBD1 (6 bases). This receptor was identified in a man aged 60-69 years with active or convalescent COVID-19. Sequenced input: peripheral blood. CDR3 protein: CASTRRNRVQETQYF. The CDR3, as DNA: TGTGCCAGCACCAGGAGGAACAGGGTGCAAGAGACCCAGTACTTC.